The rows below give T cell receptor beta chains drawn from one sample of a study of a mutant IDH1 vaccine in newly diagnosed glioma. TCRdb's copy holds only in-frame clones and misses some; the assay was immunoSEQ multiplex PCR. Seen here are 85,000 to 100,000 clones, about 90% observed once, and the top ten hold roughly 0.58%. Sample: PBMCs, taken from a glioma patient treated with radiotherapy, temozolomide or both. The receptors were gathered from a woman aged 45 to 65 with glioma. CDR3s include the opening cysteine and the closing phenylalanine or tryptophan. Fields, in order: V gene, D gene, J gene, clone size, CDR3 DNA, CDR3 protein. The D gene is left open where the match is weak. The listing skips clone size in some rows; elsewhere it reads once, few, many or a size class.

v_call: TRBV27; d_call: .; j_call: TRBJ2-2; clone_size: .; cdr3_nt: TGTGCCAGCAGTTTTGTTGGAGTCACCGGGGAGCTGTTTTTT; cdr3_aa: CASSFVGVTGELFF
v_call: TRBV9; d_call: TRBD2; j_call: TRBJ2-1; clone_size: .; cdr3_nt: TGTGCCAGCAGCGTAGTCCCTAGCGGGAGGGCCGGCAACAATGAGCAGTTCTTC; cdr3_aa: CASSVVPSGRAGNNEQFF
v_call: TRBV18; d_call: TRBD2; j_call: TRBJ2-7; clone_size: .; cdr3_nt: TGTGCCAGCTCACCTCTGTCGGCGACTAGCGGTGGGAAGTCAGTGCAGTACTTC; cdr3_aa: CASSPLSATSGGKSVQYF
v_call: TRBV6-5; d_call: .; j_call: TRBJ1-6; clone_size: few; cdr3_nt: TGTGCCAGCGGAGTCGTCCTTAATTCACCCCTCCACTTT; cdr3_aa: CASGVVLNSPLHF
v_call: TRBV27; d_call: TRBD1; j_call: TRBJ2-7; clone_size: .; cdr3_nt: TGTGCCAGCACCGTGACAGGGGGCCTCACCTACGAGCAGTACTTC; cdr3_aa: CASTVTGGLTYEQYF
v_call: TRBV4-1; d_call: .; j_call: TRBJ2-1; clone_size: .; cdr3_nt: TGCGCCAGCAGCCCTTGGGACTCCAGATCCTACAATGAGCAGTTCTTC; cdr3_aa: CASSPWDSRSYNEQFF
v_call: TRBV27; d_call: TRBD1; j_call: TRBJ1-5; clone_size: .; cdr3_nt: TGTGCCAGCAGTTCACTGGACAGGGGCAATCAGCCCCAGCATTTT; cdr3_aa: CASSSLDRGNQPQHF
v_call: TRBV7-9; d_call: .; j_call: TRBJ1-2; clone_size: .; cdr3_nt: TGTGCCACGGGGCGGGAGGGCTACACCTTC; cdr3_aa: CATGREGYTF
v_call: TRBV19; d_call: TRBD1; j_call: TRBJ1-5; clone_size: .; cdr3_nt: TGTGCCAGTAGTACTGGGACAGCAGGAACCGAGGCCAATCAGCCCCAGCATTTT; cdr3_aa: CASSTGTAGTEANQPQHF
v_call: TRBV9; d_call: TRBD1; j_call: TRBJ1-2; clone_size: .; cdr3_nt: TGTGCCAGCAGCGCTGGGGCAGGGGGCGAGGTCTATGGCTACACCTTC; cdr3_aa: CASSAGAGGEVYGYTF
v_call: TRBV28; d_call: .; j_call: TRBJ1-5; clone_size: .; cdr3_nt: TGTGCCAGCAGTTTTTCGGGGGTCAATCAGCCCCAGCATTTT; cdr3_aa: CASSFSGVNQPQHF
v_call: TRBV4-1; d_call: TRBD2; j_call: TRBJ2-2; clone_size: few; cdr3_nt: TGCGCCAGCAGCCAGCCAAGACTCGGGACTAGCGGGAGGCTCATCACCGGGGAGCTGTTTTTT; cdr3_aa: CASSQPRLGTSGRLITGELFF
v_call: TRBV27; d_call: TRBD2; j_call: TRBJ2-5; clone_size: .; cdr3_nt: TGTGCCAGCAGTTTAGTGGGACTAGGGGTGGAGACCCAGTACTTC; cdr3_aa: CASSLVGLGVETQYF
v_call: TRBV5-4; d_call: .; j_call: TRBJ2-7; clone_size: .; cdr3_nt: TGTGCCAGCACTGACTCTTCCTACGAGCAGTACTTC; cdr3_aa: CASTDSSYEQYF
v_call: TRBV27; d_call: TRBD1; j_call: TRBJ1-2; clone_size: .; cdr3_nt: TGTGCCAGCAGCGAGACAGGGGACGCGGTCTATGGCTACACCTTC; cdr3_aa: CASSETGDAVYGYTF
v_call: TRBV11-2; d_call: .; j_call: TRBJ2-3; clone_size: .; cdr3_nt: TGTGCCAGCAGCCTGAGGGCCCCTAGCACAGATACGCAGTATTTT; cdr3_aa: CASSLRAPSTDTQYF
v_call: TRBV5-5; d_call: .; j_call: TRBJ1-1; clone_size: .; cdr3_nt: TGTGCCAGCAGCTTTTATCCGGGGAGCACTGAAGCTTTCTTT; cdr3_aa: CASSFYPGSTEAFF
v_call: TRBV2; d_call: .; j_call: TRBJ1-4; clone_size: .; cdr3_nt: TGTGCCAGCAGAGCTTCGGTCCAGAATGAAAAACTGTTTTTT; cdr3_aa: CASRASVQNEKLFF
v_call: TRBV4-1; d_call: TRBD2; j_call: TRBJ2-2; clone_size: few; cdr3_nt: TGCGCCAGCAGCCAAGTCCCGGGAGGCACCGGGGAGCTGTTTTTT; cdr3_aa: CASSQVPGGTGELFF
v_call: TRBV5-6; d_call: .; j_call: TRBJ2-7; clone_size: .; cdr3_nt: TGTGCCAGCAGCGACGGTTTTCACGAGCAGTACTTC; cdr3_aa: CASSDGFHEQYF
v_call: TRBV5-5; d_call: .; j_call: TRBJ2-5; clone_size: .; cdr3_nt: TGTGCCAGCGGATTCCAGCTGGGGCAGGGGGGGGAGACCCAGTACTTC; cdr3_aa: CASGFQLGQGGETQYF
v_call: TRBV5-7; d_call: .; j_call: TRBJ1-6; clone_size: .; cdr3_nt: TGTGCCAGCAGCGTGCGGACCGTCGAAATTTATAATTCACCCCTCCACTTT; cdr3_aa: CASSVRTVEIYNSPLHF
v_call: TRBV7-6; d_call: .; j_call: TRBJ2-7; clone_size: .; cdr3_nt: TGTGCCAGCAGCTTAAAACTATTTGGATCCACCCCGGGACCCAGCCACGAGCAGTACTTC; cdr3_aa: CASSLKLFGSTPGPSHEQYF
v_call: TRBV12-5; d_call: .; j_call: TRBJ1-1; clone_size: .; cdr3_nt: TGTGCTAGTAGCTATGGGGAACAGGTTAACACTGAAGCTTTCTTT; cdr3_aa: CASSYGEQVNTEAFF
v_call: TRBV28; d_call: TRBD1; j_call: TRBJ2-7; clone_size: .; cdr3_nt: TGTGCCAGCCGGGACAGGGGCCCGTACGAGCAGTACTTC; cdr3_aa: CASRDRGPYEQYF
v_call: TRBV28; d_call: .; j_call: TRBJ1-2; clone_size: .; cdr3_nt: TGTGCCAGCAGAACGACGGCTAACTATGGCTACACCTTC; cdr3_aa: CASRTTANYGYTF
v_call: TRBV5-1; d_call: TRBD1; j_call: TRBJ2-1; clone_size: .; cdr3_nt: TGCGCCAGCAGCCTAGACTTAGAGGGGGCGGAGCAGTTCTTC; cdr3_aa: CASSLDLEGAEQFF
v_call: TRBV7-2; d_call: TRBD2; j_call: TRBJ2-7; clone_size: .; cdr3_nt: TGTGCCAGCAGCCTGACTAGCGGCAACTCCTACGAGCAGTACTTC; cdr3_aa: CASSLTSGNSYEQYF
v_call: TRBV6-6; d_call: TRBD2; j_call: TRBJ2-3; clone_size: .; cdr3_nt: TGTGCCAGCAGTACCCGACTAGCGGGAGATACGCAGTATTTT; cdr3_aa: CASSTRLAGDTQYF
v_call: TRBV6-5; d_call: .; j_call: TRBJ2-7; clone_size: .; cdr3_nt: TGTGCCACCCGGGGGATCGGCCACGAGCAGTACTTC; cdr3_aa: CATRGIGHEQYF
v_call: TRBV18; d_call: .; j_call: TRBJ2-2; clone_size: .; cdr3_nt: TGTGCCAGCTCCCAAGGGGCTAGCGCGAACACCGGGGAGCTGTTTTTT; cdr3_aa: CASSQGASANTGELFF
v_call: TRBV6-5; d_call: .; j_call: TRBJ1-4; clone_size: .; cdr3_nt: TGTGCCAGCAGTTACTCTTATCTCATTGAAAGCGAAAAACTGTTTTTT; cdr3_aa: CASSYSYLIESEKLFF
v_call: TRBV10-2; d_call: .; j_call: TRBJ1-5; clone_size: .; cdr3_nt: TGCGCCAGCAGTGAGAGGACATCCAATCAGCCCCAGCATTTT; cdr3_aa: CASSERTSNQPQHF
v_call: TRBV30; d_call: TRBD1; j_call: TRBJ2-2; clone_size: .; cdr3_nt: TGTGCCTGGGGGACAGGGGGCAACACCGGGGAGCTGTTTTTT; cdr3_aa: CAWGTGGNTGELFF
v_call: TRBV28; d_call: .; j_call: TRBJ1-2; clone_size: .; cdr3_nt: TGTGCCAGCAGTGGACGCGACAGGAAACATTACTATGGCTACACCTTC; cdr3_aa: CASSGRDRKHYYGYTF